Below, one TCR beta chain is given with its context. An end of the junction does not agree with germline; a read error may underlie this. This entry comes from a study of cytomegalovirus exposure and HLA in healthy donors. Primers for the PCR totalled 60 Vbeta and 13 Jbeta. Produced via immunoSEQ multiplex PCR; TCRdb's table is partial and in-frame only. This repertoire shows some 150,000 clones, roughly 79% found once; its top ten account for roughly 3%. This clonotype was obtained from a male donor in good health and CMV-seronegative. The sequenced sample consisted of PBMCs.

The CDR3 protein is CTSIDRERYNEQFF. CDR3 in DNA: TGTACCAGCATCGACAGAGAACGCTACAATGAGCAGTTCTTC. This chain uses TRBV5-4 with TRBJ2-1, with D maybe TRBD1 (5 bases). Germline V gene sequence: CDR1 SGHNT, CDR2 YYREEE (reference sequence). The CDR3 has 14 residues.